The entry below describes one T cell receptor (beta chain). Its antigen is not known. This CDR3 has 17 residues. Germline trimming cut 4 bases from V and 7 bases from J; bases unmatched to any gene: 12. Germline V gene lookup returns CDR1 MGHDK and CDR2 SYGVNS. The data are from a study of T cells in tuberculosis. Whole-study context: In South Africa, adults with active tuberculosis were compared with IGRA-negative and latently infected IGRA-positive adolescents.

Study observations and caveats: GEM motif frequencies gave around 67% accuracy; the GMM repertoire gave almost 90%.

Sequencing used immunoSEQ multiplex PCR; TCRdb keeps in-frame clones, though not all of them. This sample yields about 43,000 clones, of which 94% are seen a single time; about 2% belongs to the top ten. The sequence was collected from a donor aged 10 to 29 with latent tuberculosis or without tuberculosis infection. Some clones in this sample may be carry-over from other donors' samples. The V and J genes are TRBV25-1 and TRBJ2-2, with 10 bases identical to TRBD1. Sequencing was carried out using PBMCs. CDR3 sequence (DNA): TGTGCCAGCAGTGCTTATCCCGGGACAGGGGAAATCGGGGAGCTGTTTTTT. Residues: CASSAYPGTGEIGELFF.